A single sample gave rise to the 19 T cell receptor beta chains below, sequenced in a study of blood T cell repertoires in COVID-19. Only in-frame clones appear in the TCRdb table, and some are missing; sequencing was by immunoSEQ multiplex PCR. The repertoire holds some 130,000 clones, with roughly 89% as singletons. Sequenced sample: peripheral blood. The receptors shown here come from a man aged 55 to 70 with COVID-19, enrolled during active disease.

CDR3 nucleotide sequence: TGTGCCAGCAGTTTTGAGCGGGATGGAAACACCATATATTTT. Protein: CASSFERDGNTIYF. The genes are TRBV28 and TRBJ1-3; D is ambiguous. V lost 3 bases and J lost 3, with 9 bases in between. CDR3 length: 14 residues. Per the germline V gene, CDR1 is MDHEN and CDR2 is SYDVKM.

The rearrangement links TRBV7-8 to TRBJ1-2; no clear D. Germline V gene sequence: CDR1 SGHVS, CDR2 FQNEAQ. V was pared by 4 bases and J by 0 bases, with 15 bases between. This CDR3 region has 16 residues. CDR3 in amino acids: CASSSQVLSPNYGYTF. The CDR3 DNA reads TGTGCCAGCAGCTCCCAGGTCCTCTCCCCTAACTATGGCTACACCTTC.

This chain links TRBV6-5 with TRBJ1-6; D call uncertain. V was pared by 2 bases and J by 3 bases, with 8 bases between. Germline assignment: CDR1 MNHEY and CDR2 SVGAGI. The CDR3 is 15 amino acids. The CDR3 sequence: CASSYAFGYNSPLHF. Here the CDR3 DNA reads TGTGCCAGCAGTTACGCGTTCGGCTATAATTCACCCCTCCACTTT.

The V call is TRBV7-6, the J call TRBJ1-2; D not certain. Trimming cost V 5 bases and J 8 bases, with 21 bases left between them. Germline values: CDR1 SGHVS, CDR2 FNYEAQ. This CDR3 region has 15 residues. This chain's CDR3 is CASSNTVGPLLGYTF. CDR3 DNA: TGTGCCAGCAGCAACACAGTGGGCCCTCTTTTGGGCTACACCTTC.

V usage is TRBV2 and J usage is TRBJ2-3; tentative D call: TRBD1 (7 bases). The V and J ends lost 6 bases and 3 bases respectively, with 16 bases between them. The germline V gene encodes CDR1 SNHLY and CDR2 FYNNEI. This CDR3 is 15 amino acids long. Here the CDR3 reads CASSMEGARTDTQYF. The DNA of the CDR3 is TGTGCCAGCAGCATGGAGGGGGCGCGGACAGATACGCAGTATTTT.

The chain recombines TRBV10-3 with TRBJ1-2; TRBD1 matches at 9 bases. Germline-derived CDR1 and CDR2 are ENHRY and SYGVKD. The CDR3 spans 13 residues. Trimming removed 6 bases from V and 7 bases from J; junction bases left unmatched: 6. The CDR3 region has the DNA TGTGCCATCAGAAGGGACAGGGCGTCTGGCTACACCTTC. It yields the protein CAIRRDRASGYTF.

The V call is TRBV20-1, the J call TRBJ2-1, with TRBD2 matching 7 bases. The V and J ends lost 6 bases and 10 bases, in that order; junction bases with no gene match: 0. The CDR3 is made up of 9 amino acids. The germline V gene has CDR1 DFQATT and CDR2 SNEGSKA (reference sequence). CDR3 residues: CSAGREQFF. The CDR3, as DNA: TGCAGTGCCGGGAGGGAGCAGTTCTTC.

V gene TRBV23-1 combines with J gene TRBJ2-3, with a tentative D call TRBD2 (5 bases). TRBV23-1 is given ORF status, its function remaining uncertain. The CDR3 has 15 amino acids. The germline V and J ends were trimmed by 6 bases and 3 bases, with 16 bases remaining between them. The CDR3 spells CASRKRTPTTDTQYF. In DNA, the CDR3 is TGCGCCAGCAGAAAAAGGACTCCGACGACAGATACGCAGTATTTT.

This clone was counted only a few times. The chain combines TRBV19 with TRBJ2-7; 8 nucleotides match TRBD1. CDR3 length: 15 residues. V gave up 4 bases and J gave up 7 bases; unmatched junction bases: 12. From germline, CDR1 is LNHDA and CDR2 SQIVND (reference sequence). In DNA, the CDR3 is TGTGCCAGTAGTAGGGGGACAGGACAAGGATGGGAGCAGTACTTC. Translating gives CASSRGTGQGWEQYF.

The V call is TRBV7-6, the J call TRBJ2-3; unclear D gene. Germline V gene data show CDR1 as SGHVS and CDR2 as FNYEAQ. The CDR3 spans 13 residues. Trimming took off 1 base at V and 3 bases at J, with 5 bases between the two ends. The CDR3 reads CASSLGVTDTQYF. In nucleotides, the CDR3 is TGTGCCAGCAGCTTAGGCGTTACAGATACGCAGTATTTT.

V is TRBV6-5 and J is TRBJ1-3, with a possible D match to TRBD1 (5 bases). V lost 0 bases and J lost 0, with 9 bases in between. The V gene's germline CDR1 is MNHEY and CDR2 SVGAGI. The CDR3 loop spans 16 amino acids. CDR3 region: CASSYSRGGSGNTIYF. The CDR3 nucleotides read TGTGCCAGCAGTTACTCCCGGGGGGGCTCTGGAAACACCATATATTTT.

The chain links TRBV6-1 to TRBJ1-1, with a possible D match to TRBD1 (6 bases). CDR1 MNHNS and CDR2 SASEGT come from the germline V gene. Trimming removed 2 bases from V and 11 bases from J, with 24 bases in between. CDR3 length: 16 amino acids. The CDR3 DNA follows: TGTGCCAGCAGTGAACGTAATTTGGGGGCCCCCTCGCCGGCTTTCTTT. It codes for CASSERNLGAPSPAFF.

The chain uses TRBV7-3 and TRBJ2-7; 11 nucleotides match TRBD2. The trim removed 5 bases at V and 6 bases at J, leaving 9 bases unmatched. The germline gives CDR1 SGHTA, CDR2 FQGTGA. This CDR3 comprises 15 residues. For the CDR3, the DNA is TGTGCCAGCAGCAAACGGACTAGCGGGTTATCCGAGCAGTACTTC. Translation gives CASSKRTSGLSEQYF.

V usage is TRBV9 and J usage is TRBJ2-2; tentative D call: TRBD2 (5 bases). V was cut by 3 bases and J by 6 bases, with 12 bases left in between. The CDR3 extends over 14 amino acids. Germline V gives CDR1 SGDLS, CDR2 YYNGEE. CDR3: CASSARRASGELFF. The CDR3 coding sequence is TGTGCCAGCAGCGCCCGGCGGGCCTCCGGGGAGCTGTTTTTT.

Concerning this clone itself: One end of the junction does not line up with germline, which may come from a read error. V usage is TRBV7-3 and J usage is TRBJ2-7; TRBD1 aligns across 8 bases. CDR3 length: 13 residues. The germline V gene encodes CDR1 SGHTA and CDR2 FQGTGA. This CDR3 reads CASRELDREALNF. The CDR3 DNA reads as TGTGCCAGCAGGGAACTGGACAGGGAGGCCCTAAACTTC.

The V and J genes are TRBV15 and TRBJ1-6, with D possibly TRBD1 on 5 matching bases. V was pared by 5 bases and J by 7 bases, with 15 bases between. The CDR3 consists of 15 residues. The V gene's germline CDR1 is LNHNV and CDR2 YYDKDF (reference sequence). The CDR3 DNA is TGTGCCACCAGCGCCTCCCGGGGGAAGAATTCACCCCTCCACTTT. Translated: CATSASRGKNSPLHF.

The chain links TRBV6-5 to TRBJ1-1, with D perhaps matching TRBD1 (6 bases). CDR3 size: 15 residues. V shed 7 bases and J shed 0 bases, with 15 bases lying between them. CDR1 is MNHEY, CDR2 SVGAGI, per germline. CDR3 bases: TGTGCCAGCATGAAGACCGGACAGCTGAACACTGAAGCTTTCTTT. Translating it yields CASMKTGQLNTEAFF.

This rearrangement joins TRBV18 to TRBJ1-1; possibly TRBD1 for D (5 bases). V lost 3 bases and J 7 bases, leaving 18 bases between the germline ends. The germline CDR1 and CDR2 sequences are KGHSH and LQKENI. The CDR3 runs 15 residues. This CDR3 is CASSPRRQGSFEAFF. The CDR3 bases are TGTGCCAGCTCACCTCGCCGGCAGGGATCGTTTGAAGCTTTCTTT. Complete variable domain (other parts from reference TRBV18 and TRBJ1-1): NAGVMQNPRHLVRRRGQEARLRCSPMKGHSHVYWYRQLPEEGLKFMVYLQKENIIDESGMPKERFSAEFPKEGPSILRIQQVVRGDSAAYFCASSPRRQGSFEAFFGQGTRLTVV.

The chain uses TRBV7-8 and TRBJ1-5, with D tentatively TRBD1 (6 bases). Germline V CDR1 and CDR2: SGHVS, FQNEAQ. CDR3 length: 18 residues. With 5 bases removed from V and 6 bases from J, the gap between germline ends came to 26 bases. CDR3 amino acids: CASSPRGGRDRLGQPQHF. The CDR3 coding sequence is TGTGCCAGCAGCCCTCGGGGGGGCAGGGATCGGCTCGGTCAGCCCCAGCATTTT.